One sample yielded the 17 T cell receptor beta chains listed below, sequenced in a study of control samples from healthy donors and cancer patients. The protocol was immunoSEQ multiplex PCR, while the TCRdb copy is restricted to in-frame clones and leaves out a portion. The data contain approximately 170,000 clones, approximately 86% of them seen just once; the ten biggest clones take up 4.5% to 6%. What was sequenced was blood. All receptors come from a woman aged 25 to 45 in good health.

The rearrangement joins TRBV19 to TRBJ1-2; 9 bases match TRBD1. Germline trimming cut 4 bases from V and 3 bases from J; bases unmatched to any gene: 6. Germline lookup yields CDR1 LNHDA and CDR2 SQIVND (reference sequence). The CDR3 spans 15 residues. Written as DNA, the CDR3 is TGTGCCAGTAGTAGAACAGGGGGCTTATACTATGGCTACACCTTC. Protein: CASSRTGGLYYGYTF.

Worth noting for this clone: This CDR3 is also generated by other DNA sequences in the sample. The genes are TRBV19 and TRBJ2-7; D gene ambiguous. The length of the CDR3 is 15 residues. The germline gives CDR1 LNHDA, CDR2 SQIVND (reference sequence). Trimming cost V 3 bases and J 0 bases, with 12 bases left between them. Written as DNA, the CDR3 is TGTGCCAGTAGTATTTACTCGGGCCACTCCTACGAGCAGTACTTC. This sequence encodes CASSIYSGHSYEQYF.

This clone was observed once. The chain couples TRBV29-1 to TRBJ2-2; 16 positions agree with TRBD2. This CDR3 is 12 amino acids long. Germline V CDR1 and CDR2: SQVTM, ANQGSEA. The CDR3 sequence is CGTSGRAGELFF. DNA of the CDR3: TGCGGGACTAGCGGGAGGGCCGGGGAGCTGTTTTTT.

The J gene is TRBJ2-3, the V gene TRBV10-3; D uncertain. The CDR3 totals 14 residues. V was clipped by 4 bases and J by 1 base, with 9 bases between them. CDR1 ENHRY and CDR2 SYGVKD come from the germline V gene. Here the CDR3 reads CAISGPLGTDTQYF. The CDR3 nucleotides are TGTGCCATCAGTGGACCGCTCGGCACAGATACGCAGTATTTT.

This rearrangement joins TRBV19 to TRBJ2-2; D possibly corresponds to TRBD2 (5 bases). The CDR3 has 16 amino acids. CDR1 LNHDA and CDR2 SQIVND come from the germline V gene (reference sequence). V gave up 5 bases and J gave up 2 bases, with 15 bases separating them. DNA of the CDR3: TGTGCCAGTAGTTCCGCCTGGACGGGAAACACCGGGGAGCTGTTTTTT. Residues: CASSSAWTGNTGELFF.

V is TRBV11-1 and J is TRBJ1-6, with TRBD1 matching over 7 bases. The CDR3 extends over 13 amino acids. CDR1 SGHAT and CDR2 FQDESV come from the germline V gene (reference sequence). The V gene end was trimmed by 8 bases and the J gene end by 10 bases; junction bases not matched to a gene: 8. In nucleotides, the CDR3 is TGTGCCAGCGCACGACAGGGAGGCTCACCCCTCCACTTT. Its translation is CASARQGGSPLHF.

V usage is TRBV5-1 and J usage is TRBJ2-5; D could derive from TRBD1 or TRBD2 (6 bases each). Trimming took 4 bases from V and 7 from J, leaving 20 bases between them. In germline, CDR1 is SGHRS, CDR2 YFSETQ. This CDR3 has 15 amino acids. In DNA, the CDR3 is TGCGCCAGCAGCCCGGAGAATAGCGGAGGGGGGACCCAGTACTTC. Translated: CASSPENSGGGTQYF.

The chain combines TRBV2 with TRBJ2-1, with D hard to call. Germline assignment: CDR1 SNHLY and CDR2 FYNNEI. Trimming stripped 0 bases from V and 0 bases from J, with 6 bases between. The CDR3 is 15 amino acids. This CDR3 reads CASSEARASYNEQFF. As DNA, the CDR3 is TGTGCCAGCAGTGAAGCGCGCGCCTCCTACAATGAGCAGTTCTTC.

CDR3 protein: CASSLGMSGYTF. The CDR3 nucleotides are TGTGCCAGCAGCCTCGGGATGAGTGGCTACACCTTC. The chain couples TRBV11-2 to TRBJ1-2; D gene unclear. The CDR3 runs to 12 residues. Looked up from germline, CDR1 is SGHAT and CDR2 is FQNNGV. V dropped 5 bases and J dropped 7 bases, with 11 bases sitting between them.

V and J are TRBV7-2 and TRBJ1-2; no definite D call. The CDR3 runs to 15 residues. V lost 1 base to trimming and J lost 4 bases, with 13 bases between them. Germline lookup yields CDR1 SGHTA and CDR2 FQGNSA. Here the CDR3 reads CASSLVAGSLYGYTF. CDR3 DNA sequence: TGTGCCAGCAGCTTAGTCGCTGGCAGCCTCTATGGCTACACCTTC.

Regarding this clone: In the same sample, other DNA sequences code for this CDR3. The chain joins TRBV27 to TRBJ2-1; D not resolved. Germline V gives CDR1 MNHEY, CDR2 SMNVEV (reference sequence). CDR3 length: 15 amino acids. V lost 2 bases, J lost 0 bases, and 8 bases lay in between. The CDR3: CASSLGSGSYNEQFF. DNA for the CDR3: TGTGCCAGCAGTTTAGGCTCCGGCTCCTACAATGAGCAGTTCTTC.

The V call is TRBV4-1, the J call TRBJ2-5; D remains ambiguous. The CDR3 runs 14 residues. The V end lost 4 bases, the J end lost 5 bases, and 14 bases lay between the germline ends. Germline V gene data show CDR1 as MGHRA and CDR2 as YSYEKL. CDR3: CASSLNGLEETQYF. Here the CDR3 DNA reads TGCGCCAGCAGCCTTAATGGCCTAGAGGAGACCCAGTACTTC.

The chain uses TRBV2 and TRBJ2-5; no clear D gene. Trimming pared 5 bases from V and 0 bases from J, leaving 10 bases between. Germline CDR1 SNHLY, CDR2 FYNNEI. CDR3 length: 14 residues. The CDR3: CASSPGTNQETQYF. DNA for the CDR3: TGTGCCAGCAGTCCCGGAACCAACCAAGAGACCCAGTACTTC.

This clone occurred once. The chain links TRBV9 to TRBJ2-1; unclear D gene. Trimming removed 5 bases from V and 7 bases from J, with 10 bases in between. The CDR3 is made up of 12 amino acids. The germline V gene has CDR1 SGDLS and CDR2 YYNGEE. CDR3 sequence: CASRHNTNEQFF. For the CDR3, the DNA is TGTGCCAGCAGACATAACACAAATGAGCAGTTCTTC.

The chain carries TRBV3-1 (or the pseudogene TRBV3-2) and TRBJ1-1; no firm D call. This CDR3 comprises 13 residues. The germline V gene encodes CDR1 LGHDT and CDR2 YNNKEL (reference sequence). Trimming took off 2 bases at V and 1 base at J, with 5 bases between the two ends. The CDR3 reads CASSQRRNTEAFF. In DNA form, the CDR3 reads TGTGCCAGCAGCCAACGGAGGAACACTGAAGCTTTCTTT.

The chain has TRBV2 and TRBJ1-2, with TRBD1 as a possible D gene (5 bases). Germline V CDR1 and CDR2: SNHLY, FYNNEI. The CDR3 length is 14 residues. The V gene lost 0 bases and the J gene lost 4 bases, with 9 bases spanning the gap. The DNA of the CDR3 is TGTGCCAGCAGTGAAGCGCGCCAGGGCTATGGCTACACCTTC. The encoded protein is CASSEARQGYGYTF.

The chain is built from TRBV7-9 and TRBJ1-5; TRBD1 is a possible D gene (6 bases). Trimming removed 4 bases at V and 1 base at J, with 20 bases between. This CDR3 region has 18 residues. In germline, CDR1 is SEHNR, CDR2 FQNEAQ (reference sequence). The CDR3 region has the DNA TGTGCCAGCAGCTCCGGGCCCACAGGGAAAGGGAGCAATCAGCCCCAGCATTTT. Protein product: CASSSGPTGKGSNQPQHF.